This T cell receptor beta chain was found in a study of blood T cell repertoires in COVID-19. Each participant's cohort was designated according to participant-reported clinical history. This CDR3 spans 14 amino acids. V lost 6 bases to trimming and J lost 7 bases; unmatched junction nucleotides: 4. CDR1 is SEHNR, CDR2 FQNEAQ, per germline (reference sequence). Authors' data handling: By means of reference gene primer amplification, nucleated cell counts were estimated. The method was immunoSEQ multiplex PCR; TCRdb's version includes in-frame clones alone and lacks a portion of them. V and J calls and clone size are copied from that table; D and trimming were computed from the DNA. The sample includes about 210,000 clones, around 86% of them seen just once.

Sequencing used PBMCs or T cells enriched from blood (not recorded which). The chain couples TRBV7-9 to TRBJ2-1; 12 bases are a match to TRBD1. The sequence was collected from a man aged 40-50 years with acute COVID-19. CDR3 in amino acids: CASRGQGARNEQFF. CDR3 coding DNA: TGTGCCAGCAGGGGACAGGGGGCAAGAAATGAGCAGTTCTTC.